This T cell receptor beta chain was sequenced during a study of T cell responses to AZD1222 COVID-19 vaccine. Notes on the study in general: Per reports, nearly half of all spike-specific TCRs target regions that are unmutated in variants.

Concerning this clone itself: Its antigen is unknown.

Generated by immunoSEQ multiplex PCR, the TCRdb table keeps only in-frame clones and is missing some. The sample holds approximately 140,000 clones, about nine tenths seen once. Germline-derived CDR1 and CDR2 are SGHRS and YFSETQ. This CDR3 region has 15 residues. Trimming removed 4 bases from V and 0 bases from J, with 13 bases in between. The V and J genes are TRBV5-1 and TRBJ1-2; D perhaps matches TRBD1 (5 bases). The source material was peripheral blood, sampled 28 days after the second AZD1222 dose. The origin of this receptor is an adult who received the AZD1222 COVID-19 vaccine. The CDR3 nucleotides read TGCGCCAGCAGCCTAGACAGAGAATCTAACTATGGCTACACCTTC. Protein sequence: CASSLDRESNYGYTF.